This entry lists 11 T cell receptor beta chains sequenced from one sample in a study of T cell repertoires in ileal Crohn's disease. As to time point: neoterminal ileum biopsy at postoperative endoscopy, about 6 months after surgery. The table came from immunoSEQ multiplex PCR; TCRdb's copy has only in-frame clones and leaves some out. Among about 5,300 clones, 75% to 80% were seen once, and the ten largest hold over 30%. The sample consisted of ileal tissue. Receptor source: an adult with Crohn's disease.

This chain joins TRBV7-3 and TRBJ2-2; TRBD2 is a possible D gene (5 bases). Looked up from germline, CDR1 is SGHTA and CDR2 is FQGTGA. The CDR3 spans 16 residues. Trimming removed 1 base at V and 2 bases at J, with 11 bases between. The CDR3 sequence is CASSLMARGNTGELFF. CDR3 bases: TGTGCCAGCAGCTTAATGGCCCGGGGAAACACCGGGGAGCTGTTTTTT.

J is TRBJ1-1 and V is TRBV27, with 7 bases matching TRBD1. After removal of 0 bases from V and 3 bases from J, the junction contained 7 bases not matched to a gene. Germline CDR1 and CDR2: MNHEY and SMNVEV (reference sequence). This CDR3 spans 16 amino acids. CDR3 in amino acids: CASSLSMTGSDTEAFF. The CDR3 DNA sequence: TGTGCCAGCAGTTTATCGATGACAGGGTCGGACACTGAAGCTTTCTTT.

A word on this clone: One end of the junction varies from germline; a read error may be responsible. CDR3 region: CATSELAGGSDYNEQFF. As DNA, the CDR3 is TGTGCCACCAGTGAACTAGCGGGGGGCTCCGACTACAATGAGCAGTTCTTC. V gene TRBV10-3 combines with J gene TRBJ2-1; 12 nucleotides match TRBD2. Germline V gene lookup returns CDR1 ENHRY and CDR2 SYGVKD. The CDR3 consists of 17 residues.

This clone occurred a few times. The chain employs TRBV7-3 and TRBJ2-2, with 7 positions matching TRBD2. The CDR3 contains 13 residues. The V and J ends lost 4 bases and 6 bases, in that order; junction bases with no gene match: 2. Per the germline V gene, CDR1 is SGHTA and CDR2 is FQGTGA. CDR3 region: CASSYAGAGELFF. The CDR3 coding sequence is TGTGCCAGCAGCTACGCGGGGGCCGGGGAGCTGTTTTTT.

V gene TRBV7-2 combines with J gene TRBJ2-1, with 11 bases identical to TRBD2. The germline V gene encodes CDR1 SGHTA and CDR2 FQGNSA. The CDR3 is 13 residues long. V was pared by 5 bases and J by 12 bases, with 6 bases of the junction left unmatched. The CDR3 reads CASSRDGTSGQFF. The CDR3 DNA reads TGTGCCAGCAGCAGAGACGGGACTAGCGGGCAGTTCTTC.

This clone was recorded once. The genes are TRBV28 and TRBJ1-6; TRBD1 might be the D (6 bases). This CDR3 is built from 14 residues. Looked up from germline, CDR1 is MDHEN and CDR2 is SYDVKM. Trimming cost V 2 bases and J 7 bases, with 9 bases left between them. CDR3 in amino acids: CASSLRGSNSPLHF. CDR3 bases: TGTGCCAGCAGTTTAAGGGGGAGCAATTCACCCCTCCACTTT.

CDR3 nucleotide sequence: TGTGCCAGCAGCCCAAGGACAGGGTCTAAGGATGAGCAGTTCTTC. Translating gives CASSPRTGSKDEQFF. The gene calls are TRBV5-4 and TRBJ2-1; 8 bases match TRBD1. This CDR3 is 15 amino acids long. The V segment lost 4 bases and the J segment 8 bases; nucleotides outside the gene matches: 11. CDR1 and CDR2 (germline): SGHNT, YYREEE (reference sequence).

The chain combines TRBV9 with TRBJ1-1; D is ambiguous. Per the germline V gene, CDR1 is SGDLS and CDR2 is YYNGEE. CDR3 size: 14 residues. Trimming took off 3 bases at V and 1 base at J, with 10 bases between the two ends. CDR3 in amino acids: CASSAQVGNTEAFF. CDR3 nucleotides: TGTGCCAGCAGCGCCCAAGTAGGGAACACTGAAGCTTTCTTT.

The CDR3 DNA sequence: TGTGCCAGCAGCCTTTGGACTGGGAACACCGGGGAGCTGTTTTTT. Translated, it gives CASSLWTGNTGELFF. The chain has TRBV7-9 and TRBJ2-2; D is perhaps TRBD2 (5 bases). Germline V gene lookup returns CDR1 SEHNR and CDR2 FQNEAQ (reference sequence). This CDR3 region has 15 residues. V was trimmed by 5 bases and J by 1 base, leaving 11 bases between them.

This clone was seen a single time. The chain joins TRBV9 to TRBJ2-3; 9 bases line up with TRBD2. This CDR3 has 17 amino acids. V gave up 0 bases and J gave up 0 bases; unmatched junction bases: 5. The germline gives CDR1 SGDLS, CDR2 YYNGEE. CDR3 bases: TGTGCCAGCAGCGTAGGGAGCGGGGGGTTTAGCACAGATACGCAGTATTTT. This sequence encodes CASSVGSGGFSTDTQYF.

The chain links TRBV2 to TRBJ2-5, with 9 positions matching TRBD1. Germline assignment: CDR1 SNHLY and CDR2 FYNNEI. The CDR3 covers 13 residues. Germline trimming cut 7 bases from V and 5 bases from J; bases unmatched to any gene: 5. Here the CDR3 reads CASNRQGEETQYF. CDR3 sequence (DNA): TGTGCCAGCAACAGACAGGGGGAGGAGACCCAGTACTTC.